This TCR beta chain was observed in a study of CD8 T cells in ankylosing spondylitis. Study observations and caveats: CD8+ cells made up the disease-linked clones, which were relatively rare in peripheral blood. Reports say disease-linked clones showed up significantly more in matched ankylosing spondylitis synovial fluid. Prior work had noted some motif variants in reactive arthritis blood and synovial fluid.

The germline V gene has CDR1 WSHSY and CDR2 SAAADI. The trim removed 3 bases at V and 4 bases at J, leaving 12 bases unmatched. The CDR3 is 16 residues long. A remark on this clonotype: Its antigen is still unknown.

TCRdb passed the 5' RACE reads through MiXCR, listing each CDR3 protein once. The profile shows about 160,000 distinct CDR3 sequences, 9.5% to 10% of them singletons. The receptor comes from a female donor with ankylosing spondylitis or in good health (not recorded which). Sequencing input: blood, either unsorted or a sorted T cell fraction (not recorded which). This rearrangement joins TRBV10-2 to TRBJ2-7; TRBD2 aligns across 7 bases. The CDR3 loop is CASSDSAGDLVYEQYF. The CDR3, as DNA: TGCGCCAGCAGTGATTCGGCGGGAGATCTGGTTTACGAGCAGTACTTC.